This is a list of T cell receptor beta chains from one sample in a study of response to subunit inactivated influenza vaccine. TCRdb fed the RT-PCR reads into MiXCR, producing one record per CDR3 protein. The table has about 170,000 distinct CDR3 sequences, approximately 12% seen once. The same specimen was also included in a second study, on T cells expressing NK-cell markers.

The sample here was CD8+ T cells sorted from PBMCs, taken about 12 days after vaccination. The receptors were gathered from a man aged 50 to 60 who received an inactivated influenza vaccine. Both conserved end residues are part of each CDR3. The D gene is left open where the match is weak. Not every row has a clone size; where given, it reads once, few, many or a size class.

V gene	clone size	J gene	D gene	CDR3 DNA	CDR3 protein
TRBV4-1	-	TRBJ2-2	-	TGCGCCAGCTCGGGGGACACATACACCGGGGAGCTGTTTTTT	CASSGDTYTGELFF
TRBV6-2/TRBV6-3	-	TRBJ2-3	TRBD2	TGTGCCAGCAGTTACTCGGCCCGAGCGGGGTCGTCGGATACGCAGTATTTT	CASSYSARAGSSDTQYF
TRBV5-1	-	TRBJ2-7	-	TGCGCCAGCAGCTTGGTCCCCTTTGACGCTTACGAGCAGTACTTC	CASSLVPFDAYEQYF
TRBV27	-	TRBJ1-2	-	TGTGCCAGCAGTGCCTTCCGGACGTCCACTGGCTACACCTTC	CASSAFRTSTGYTF
TRBV9	few	TRBJ1-1	TRBD1	TGTGCCAGCAGCGTCCATCGGGACAGGGCACACACTGAAGCTTTCTTT	CASSVHRDRAHTEAFF
TRBV28	few	TRBJ1-1	-	TGTGCCAGCAGTTTATTGAGGGACACTGAAGCTTTCTTT	CASSLLRDTEAFF
TRBV4-2	-	TRBJ2-3	TRBD2	TGTGCCAGCAGCCAAGGTAGTAGCGGGGGGCGTGCAGATACGCAGTATTTT	CASSQGSSGGRADTQYF
TRBV27	-	TRBJ2-3	TRBD2	TGTGCCAGCAGCGGACTTTGGTCAGTAGCGGGGGGGAGCACAGATACGCAGTATTTT	CASSGLWSVAGGSTDTQYF
TRBV6-2/TRBV6-3	-	TRBJ2-5	TRBD1	TGTGCCAGCAGTTCGTACAGGGGGCTTTTGGAGACCCAGTACTTC	CASSSYRGLLETQYF
TRBV15	many	TRBJ2-7	-	TGTGCCACCAGCCTTCGGGCCTCGGGAGAGCAGTACTTC	CATSLRASGEQYF
TRBV6-5	-	TRBJ1-2	-	TGTGCCAGCAGTTACGCGGGATCTAACTATGGCTACACCTTC	CASSYAGSNYGYTF
TRBV13	few	TRBJ2-7	TRBD2	TGTGCCAGCAGCCAGGCGGCGGGAGGCCCTTTCTCCTACGAGCAGTACTTC	CASSQAAGGPFSYEQYF
TRBV20-1	few	TRBJ1-5	-	TGCAGTGCTAGAGAGGATGAGGTGTGGGGCAATCAGCCCCAGCATTTT	CSAREDEVWGNQPQHF
TRBV6-1	-	TRBJ2-3	TRBD2	TGTGCCAGCGTCTGGGCCAGGGGGAATGTACTAGCGGGGGATAAATTCATAGATACGCAGTATTTT	CASVWARGNVLAGDKFIDTQYF
TRBV6-2/TRBV6-3	-	TRBJ2-5	-	TGTGCCAGCAGTTACTCGACAGGGAGGGAGACCCAGTACTTC	CASSYSTGRETQYF
TRBV6-2/TRBV6-3	-	TRBJ2-6	-	TGTGCCAGCAGAGGGCTTGGGGGCCCCTCCGTCCTGACTTTC	CASRGLGGPSVLTF
TRBV3-1	-	TRBJ2-1	-	TGTGCCAGCAGCCAAGATGGAGAGATATATCGCATGGGAGTCCGCAATGAGCAGTTCTTC	CASSQDGEIYRMGVRNEQFF
TRBV20-1	few	TRBJ1-2	TRBD1	TGCAGTGCTAGATCCGCGACAGGGGAAGACTATGGCTACACCTTC	CSARSATGEDYGYTF
TRBV24-1	few	TRBJ2-1	-	TGTGCCACCAGTGATGGAGATAATGAGCAGTTCTTC	CATSDGDNEQFF
TRBV9	-	TRBJ2-1	-	TGTGCCAGCAGCGTAGAAGGTGGCGGGGTAGCCTACAATGAGCAGTTCTTC	CASSVEGGGVAYNEQFF
TRBV28	many	TRBJ2-7	-	TGTGCCAGCAGTTCTATTCTCGCGTACGAGCAGTACTTC	CASSSILAYEQYF
TRBV4-3	-	TRBJ2-3	TRBD2	TGCGCCAGCAGCCTAATCCCTCATAGCGGGGGAAGCACAGATACGCAGTATTTT	CASSLIPHSGGSTDTQYF
TRBV5-1	many	TRBJ1-1	-	TGCGCCAGCAAAGATTCCGAACGAGCTTTCTTT	CASKDSERAFF
TRBV11-2	-	TRBJ1-2	-	TGTGCCAGCAGCGTAGCCCCTCCCGGGTACTATGGCTACACCTTC	CASSVAPPGYYGYTF
TRBV20-1	few	TRBJ2-3	TRBD1	TGCAGTGCTTACCCGGGACAGGGCCCCTTTAGCACAGATACGCAGTATTTT	CSAYPGQGPFSTDTQYF
TRBV5-6	many	TRBJ2-7	-	TGTGCCAGCAGCCTTGACGGCTACGAGCAGTACTTC	CASSLDGYEQYF
TRBV11-1	few	TRBJ2-7	-	TGTGCCAGCAGCCCAGAGGCCGGACCCTACGAGCAGTACTTC	CASSPEAGPYEQYF
TRBV7-9	many	TRBJ2-3	-	TGTGCCAGCAGTACCCCTTTTATGGCAACTCAAGATACGCAGTATTTT	CASSTPFMATQDTQYF
TRBV5-6	-	TRBJ2-1	-	TGTGCCAGCAGCGTGATTCTCAGGGGCCCCTACAATGAGCAGTTCTTC	CASSVILRGPYNEQFF
TRBV7-9	-	TRBJ2-1	TRBD2	TGTGCCAGCAGCTCTAATAGCGGGAGGGCCTCCTACAATGAGCAGTTCTTC	CASSSNSGRASYNEQFF
TRBV20-1	few	TRBJ2-7	-	TGCAGTGCTAGAGTGTTGAGCTCCTACGAGCAGTACTTC	CSARVLSSYEQYF
TRBV5-8	few	TRBJ2-1	TRBD2	TGTGCCAGCAGCTTTAGCGGGGGGGCACACAATGAGCAGTTCTTC	CASSFSGGAHNEQFF
TRBV7-9	-	TRBJ2-1	-	TGTGCCAGCAGCTCTAGCGTACGCTCCTACAATGAGCAGTTCTTC	CASSSSVRSYNEQFF
TRBV5-1	few	TRBJ2-1	-	TGCGCCAGCAGCTTGAGGAAGAGCTCCTACAATGAGCAGTTCTTC	CASSLRKSSYNEQFF
TRBV10-3	few	TRBJ1-1	-	TGTGCCATCAGTGAGTCGAGTACTGAAGCTTTCTTT	CAISESSTEAFF
TRBV18	-	TRBJ1-5	-	TGTGCCAGCTCACCCCCGGGCGCCAATCAGCCCCAGCATTTT	CASSPPGANQPQHF
TRBV29-1	few	TRBJ1-1	TRBD1	TGCAGCGCCCCACACCCCCAGGGGGAGACTGAAGCTTTCTTT	CSAPHPQGETEAFF
TRBV7-2	once	TRBJ2-7	-	TGTGCCAGCGACCCGCGGTCGGACTCCTACGAGCAGTACTTC	CASDPRSDSYEQYF
TRBV4-1	few	TRBJ1-2	-	TGCGCCAGCAGCCAAGAAGGTATCGGACAGTTCTATGGCTACACCTTC	CASSQEGIGQFYGYTF
TRBV7-2	-	TRBJ2-3	TRBD1	TGTGCCAGCGGGGGAGGGACAGGGTACACAGATACGCAGTATTTT	CASGGGTGYTDTQYF
TRBV28	-	TRBJ2-3	TRBD2	TGTGCCAGCAGTTTGCTAGCGGGGGGCCTCTCAGATACGCAGTATTTT	CASSLLAGGLSDTQYF